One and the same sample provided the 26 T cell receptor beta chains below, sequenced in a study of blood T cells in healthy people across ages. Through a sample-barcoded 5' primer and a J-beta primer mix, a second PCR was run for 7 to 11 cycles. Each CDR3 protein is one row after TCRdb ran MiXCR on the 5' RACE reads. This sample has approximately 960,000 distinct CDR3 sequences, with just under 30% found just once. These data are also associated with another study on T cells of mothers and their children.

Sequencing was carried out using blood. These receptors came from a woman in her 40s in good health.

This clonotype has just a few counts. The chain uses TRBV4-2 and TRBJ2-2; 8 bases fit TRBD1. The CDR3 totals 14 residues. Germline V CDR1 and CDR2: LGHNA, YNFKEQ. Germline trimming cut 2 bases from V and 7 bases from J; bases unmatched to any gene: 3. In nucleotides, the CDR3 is TGTGCCAGCAGCCAAACAGGGGGGAACGGGGAGCTGTTTTTT. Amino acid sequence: CASSQTGGNGELFF.

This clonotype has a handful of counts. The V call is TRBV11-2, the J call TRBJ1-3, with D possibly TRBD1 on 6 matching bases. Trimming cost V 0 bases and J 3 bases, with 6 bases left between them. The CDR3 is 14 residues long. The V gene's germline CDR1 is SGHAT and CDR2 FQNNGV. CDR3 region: CASSLEGGGNTIYF. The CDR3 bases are TGTGCCAGCAGCTTAGAAGGGGGTGGAAACACCATATATTTT.

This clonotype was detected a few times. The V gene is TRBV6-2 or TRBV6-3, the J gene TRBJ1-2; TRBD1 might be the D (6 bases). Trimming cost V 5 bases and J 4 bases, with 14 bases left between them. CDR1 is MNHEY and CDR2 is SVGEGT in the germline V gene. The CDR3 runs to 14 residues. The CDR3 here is CASSPDSFSYGYTF. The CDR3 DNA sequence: TGTGCCAGCAGTCCGGACAGCTTTTCCTATGGCTACACCTTC.

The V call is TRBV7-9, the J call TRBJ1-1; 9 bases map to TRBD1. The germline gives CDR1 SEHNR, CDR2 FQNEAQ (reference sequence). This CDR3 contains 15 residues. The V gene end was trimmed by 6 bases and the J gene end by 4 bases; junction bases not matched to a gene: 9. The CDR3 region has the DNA TGTGCCAGCAGTAGAACGGGACAGGGAGGCACTGAAGCTTTCTTT. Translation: CASSRTGQGGTEAFF.

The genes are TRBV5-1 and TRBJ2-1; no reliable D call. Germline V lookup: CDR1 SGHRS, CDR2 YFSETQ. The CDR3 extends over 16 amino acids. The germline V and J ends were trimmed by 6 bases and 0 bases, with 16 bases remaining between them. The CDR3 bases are TGCGCCAGCACCCGTTCCGCGAAAAGCTCCTACAATGAGCAGTTCTTC. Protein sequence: CASTRSAKSSYNEQFF.

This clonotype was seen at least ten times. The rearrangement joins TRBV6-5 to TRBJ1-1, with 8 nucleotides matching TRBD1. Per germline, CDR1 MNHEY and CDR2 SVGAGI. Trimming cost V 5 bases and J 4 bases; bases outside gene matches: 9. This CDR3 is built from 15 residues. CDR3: CASSTYGQGSTEAFF. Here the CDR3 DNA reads TGTGCCAGCAGTACCTACGGACAGGGATCCACTGAAGCTTTCTTT.

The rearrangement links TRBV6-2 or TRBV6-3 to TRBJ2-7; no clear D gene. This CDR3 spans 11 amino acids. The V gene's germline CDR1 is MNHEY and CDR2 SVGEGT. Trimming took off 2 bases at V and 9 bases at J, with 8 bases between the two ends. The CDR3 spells CASSYGSRQYF. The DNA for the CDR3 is TGTGCCAGCAGTTACGGGTCTCGGCAGTACTTC.

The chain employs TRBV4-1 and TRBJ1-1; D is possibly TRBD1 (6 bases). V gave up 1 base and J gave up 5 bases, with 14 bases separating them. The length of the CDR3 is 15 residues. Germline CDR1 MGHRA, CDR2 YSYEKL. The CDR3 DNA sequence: TGCGCCAGCAGCCAAGCTGCAGGGGTGGGTACTGAAGCTTTCTTT. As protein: CASSQAAGVGTEAFF.

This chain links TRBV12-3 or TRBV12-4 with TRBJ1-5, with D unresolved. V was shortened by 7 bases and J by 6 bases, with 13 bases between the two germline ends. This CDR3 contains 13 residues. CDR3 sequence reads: CASTIDGSQPQHF. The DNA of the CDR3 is TGTGCCAGCACCATCGACGGAAGTCAGCCCCAGCATTTT.

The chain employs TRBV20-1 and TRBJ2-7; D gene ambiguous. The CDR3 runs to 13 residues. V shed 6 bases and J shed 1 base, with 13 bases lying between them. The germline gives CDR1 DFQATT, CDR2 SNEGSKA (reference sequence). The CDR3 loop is CSAPRLDSYEQYF. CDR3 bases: TGCAGTGCGCCTCGGCTAGATTCCTACGAGCAGTACTTC.

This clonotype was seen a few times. This CDR3 reads CASSFLSGRGGTGSDGYTF. The CDR3 DNA reads TGTGCCAGCAGCTTCTTGTCTGGGAGAGGAGGGACCGGCAGCGATGGCTACACCTTC. The chain uses TRBV7-2 and TRBJ1-2; TRBD1 might be the D (5 bases). The germline V and J ends were trimmed by 3 bases and 6 bases, with 29 bases remaining between them. This CDR3 comprises 19 residues. Germline V gene sequence: CDR1 SGHTA, CDR2 FQGNSA.

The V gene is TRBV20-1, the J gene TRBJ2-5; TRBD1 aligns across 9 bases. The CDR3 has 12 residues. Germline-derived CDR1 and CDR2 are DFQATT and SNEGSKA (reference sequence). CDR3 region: CGGDREGETQYF. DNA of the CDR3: TGCGGTGGGGACAGGGAGGGGGAGACCCAGTACTTC.

The CDR3 loop reads CASSHLGPPYSNQPQHF. CDR3 coding DNA: TGTGCCAGCAGCCATCTGGGGCCACCCTATAGCAATCAGCCCCAGCATTTT. The V call is TRBV7-9, the J call TRBJ1-5, with D perhaps matching TRBD1 (5 bases). Germline V gene data show CDR1 as SEHNR and CDR2 as FQNEAQ (reference sequence). This CDR3 comprises 17 residues. V was trimmed by 5 bases and J by 0 bases, leaving 17 bases between them.

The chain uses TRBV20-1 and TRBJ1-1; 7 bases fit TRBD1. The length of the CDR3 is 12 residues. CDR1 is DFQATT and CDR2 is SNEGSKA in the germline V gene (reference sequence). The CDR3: CTYGDSHTEAFF. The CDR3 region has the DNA TGCACCTATGGGGACAGCCACACTGAAGCTTTCTTT.

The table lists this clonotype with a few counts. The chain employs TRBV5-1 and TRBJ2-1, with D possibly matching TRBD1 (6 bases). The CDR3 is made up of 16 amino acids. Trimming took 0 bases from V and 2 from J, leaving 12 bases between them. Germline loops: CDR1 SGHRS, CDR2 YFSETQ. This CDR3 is CASSLDPGATYNEQFF. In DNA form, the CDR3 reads TGCGCCAGCAGCTTGGACCCAGGGGCAACCTACAATGAGCAGTTCTTC.

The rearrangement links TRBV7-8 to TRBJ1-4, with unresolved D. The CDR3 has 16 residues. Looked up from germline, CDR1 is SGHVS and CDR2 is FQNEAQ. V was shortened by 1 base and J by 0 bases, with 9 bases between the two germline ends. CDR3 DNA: TGTGCCAGCAGCTTAGTGAACGGGGCAACTAATGAAAAACTGTTTTTT. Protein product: CASSLVNGATNEKLFF.

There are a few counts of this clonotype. The CDR3 sequence is CASSSSGVRDTEAFF. CDR3 sequence (DNA): TGCGCCAGCAGCTCCTCCGGGGTTCGGGACACTGAAGCTTTCTTT. The chain carries TRBV5-1 and TRBJ1-1; D gene unclear. V shed 3 bases and J shed 3 bases, with 15 bases lying between them. CDR1 and CDR2 from the germline V gene are SGHRS and YFSETQ. The length of the CDR3 is 15 residues.

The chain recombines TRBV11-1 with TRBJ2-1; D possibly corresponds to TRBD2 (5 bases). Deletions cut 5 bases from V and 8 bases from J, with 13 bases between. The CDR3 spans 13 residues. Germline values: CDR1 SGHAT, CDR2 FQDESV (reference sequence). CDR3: CASSDPRDYEQFF. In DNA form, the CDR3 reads TGTGCCAGCAGCGACCCTCGGGATTATGAGCAGTTCTTC.

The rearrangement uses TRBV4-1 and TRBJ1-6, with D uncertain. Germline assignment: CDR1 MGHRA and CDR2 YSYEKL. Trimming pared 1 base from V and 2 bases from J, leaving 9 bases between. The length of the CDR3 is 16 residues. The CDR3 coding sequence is TGCGCCAGCAGCCAAGTGGTCACAGCCTATAATTCACCCCTCCACTTT. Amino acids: CASSQVVTAYNSPLHF.

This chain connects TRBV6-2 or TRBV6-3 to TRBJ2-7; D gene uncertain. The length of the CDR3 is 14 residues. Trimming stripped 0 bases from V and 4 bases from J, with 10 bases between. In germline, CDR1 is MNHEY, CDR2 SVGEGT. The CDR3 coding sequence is TGTGCCAGCAGTTACTCGGTGGCCGCGTACGAGCAGTACTTC. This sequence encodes CASSYSVAAYEQYF.

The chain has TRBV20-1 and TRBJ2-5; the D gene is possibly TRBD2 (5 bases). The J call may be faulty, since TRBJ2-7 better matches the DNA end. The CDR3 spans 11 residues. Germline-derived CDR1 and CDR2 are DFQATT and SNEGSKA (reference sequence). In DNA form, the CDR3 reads TGCAGTGCTAGAGATGCGGGCGAGCAGTACTTC. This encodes CSARDAGEQYF.

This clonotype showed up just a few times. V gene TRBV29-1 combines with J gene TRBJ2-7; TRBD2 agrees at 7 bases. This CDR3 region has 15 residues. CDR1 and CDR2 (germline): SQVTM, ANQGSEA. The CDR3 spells CGADMIGGDSYEQYF. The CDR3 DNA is TGCGGCGCCGATATGATTGGGGGGGACTCCTACGAGCAGTACTTC.

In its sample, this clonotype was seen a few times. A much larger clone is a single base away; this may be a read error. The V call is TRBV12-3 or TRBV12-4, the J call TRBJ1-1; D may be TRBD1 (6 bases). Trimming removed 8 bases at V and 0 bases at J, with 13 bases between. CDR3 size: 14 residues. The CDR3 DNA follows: TGTGCCAGCGGAGGACAGTTCATGAACACTGAAGCTTTCTTT. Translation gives CASGGQFMNTEAFF.

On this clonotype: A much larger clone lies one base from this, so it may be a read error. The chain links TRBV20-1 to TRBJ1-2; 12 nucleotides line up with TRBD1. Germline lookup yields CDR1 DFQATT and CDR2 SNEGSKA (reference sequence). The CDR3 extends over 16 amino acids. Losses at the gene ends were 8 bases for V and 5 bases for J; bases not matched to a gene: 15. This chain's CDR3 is CSTGTGQGASRYGYTF. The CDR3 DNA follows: TGCAGTACTGGGACGGGACAGGGGGCTTCGCGATATGGCTACACCTTC.

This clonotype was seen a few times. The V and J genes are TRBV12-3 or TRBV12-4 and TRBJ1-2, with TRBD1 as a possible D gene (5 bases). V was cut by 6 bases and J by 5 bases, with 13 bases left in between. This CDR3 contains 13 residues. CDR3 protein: CASRSIGGYGYTF. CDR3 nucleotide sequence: TGTGCCAGCAGGTCCATTGGGGGATATGGCTACACCTTC.

The CDR3, as DNA: TGTGCCAGCAGTTTATACCCAGGGACTCAGCCCCAGCATTTT. Encoded protein: CASSLYPGTQPQHF. The chain uses TRBV28 and TRBJ1-5; the D gene is possibly TRBD1 (5 bases). Trimming shortened V by 1 base and J by 6 bases, and 10 bases separated the two germline ends. The CDR3 totals 14 residues. Germline values: CDR1 MDHEN, CDR2 SYDVKM.